This T cell receptor (beta chain) is from a study of neurological immune-mediated disorders. Whole-study results and caveats: The study found no CDR3 amino acid sequences shared by expanded clones across subjects, suggesting private repertoires in all groups.

As for the cDNA, it was generated by 5'RACE with 10-nucleotide random UMIs. Every sequencing run gave over 170 million TCR-beta sequences, taken from 15-18 subjects. TCRdb re-called the 5' RACE reads through MiXCR, storing one row per CDR3 protein. This table has approximately 85,000 distinct CDR3 sequences, approximately 13% appearing once. Time point reported: longitudinal time-point 2. The germline V gene encodes CDR1 DFQATT and CDR2 SNEGSKA (reference sequence). Trimming removed 5 bases from V and 1 base from J, with 9 bases in between. This CDR3 has 12 residues. This clonotype was seen repeatedly, ten times or more. Its specificity is unknown.

Material for sequencing was PBMCs. The chain recombines TRBV20-1 with TRBJ2-7; D not resolved. The clonotype originates from a female donor with HTLV-1-associated myelopathy (HAM/TSP). CDR3 bases: TGCAGTGCTCACCCGGCGTCCTACGAGCAGTACTTC. Encoded protein: CSAHPASYEQYF.